Listed below are T cell receptor beta chains from one sample, sequenced in a study of T cell responses to AZD1222 COVID-19 vaccine. Profiling relied on immunoSEQ multiplex PCR, and the TCRdb table lists in-frame clones only, not all of them. The table lists some 160,000 clones, 85% to 95% of them singletons. The source material was peripheral blood, sampled on day 0 of AZD1222 vaccination. These receptors all come from an adult in good health. Both conserved end residues are part of each CDR3. A D gene is named only where the DNA matches it firmly. Where a row states a size, it is once, few, many or the class of an expanded clone; other rows omit it.

j_call: TRBJ1-2
v_call: TRBV18
d_call: TRBD1
clone_size: .
cdr3_aa: CASSPPLRTGYYGYTF
cdr3_nt: TGTGCCAGCTCACCACCCCTCCGGACAGGATACTATGGCTACACCTTC

j_call: TRBJ2-5
v_call: TRBV5-1
d_call: .
clone_size: .
cdr3_aa: CASSLSRMTEETQYF
cdr3_nt: TGCGCCAGCAGCTTGTCCAGGATGACCGAAGAGACCCAGTACTTC

j_call: TRBJ1-1
v_call: TRBV29-1
d_call: TRBD1
clone_size: .
cdr3_aa: CSVAYRGHNTEAFF
cdr3_nt: TGCAGCGTCGCATACAGGGGGCACAACACTGAAGCTTTCTTT

j_call: TRBJ1-4
v_call: TRBV6-6
d_call: .
clone_size: .
cdr3_aa: CASSRLNGGVSNEKLFF
cdr3_nt: TGTGCCAGCAGTCGACTTAACGGGGGAGTTTCTAATGAAAAACTGTTTTTT

j_call: TRBJ2-2
v_call: TRBV4-1
d_call: .
clone_size: .
cdr3_aa: CASSQDRTINTGELFF
cdr3_nt: TGCGCCAGCAGCCAAGATAGGACTATAAACACCGGGGAGCTGTTTTTT

j_call: TRBJ2-3
v_call: TRBV6-6
d_call: .
clone_size: .
cdr3_aa: CASSYRGARKDTQYF
cdr3_nt: TGTGCCAGCAGTTATAGGGGGGCCAGGAAAGATACGCAGTATTTT

j_call: TRBJ1-1
v_call: TRBV19
d_call: .
clone_size: .
cdr3_aa: CASSTHTAVERGNTEAFF
cdr3_nt: TGTGCCAGTAGTACGCATACAGCGGTTGAAAGGGGGAACACTGAAGCTTTCTTT

j_call: TRBJ1-2
v_call: TRBV29-1
d_call: .
clone_size: .
cdr3_aa: CSVSVNYGYTF
cdr3_nt: TGCAGCGTTAGTGTTAACTATGGCTACACCTTC

j_call: TRBJ2-3
v_call: TRBV6-2/TRBV6-3
d_call: TRBD1
clone_size: .
cdr3_aa: CASSRDRGSTDTQYF
cdr3_nt: TGTGCCAGCAGTCGGGACAGGGGCTCCACAGATACGCAGTATTTT

j_call: TRBJ2-2
v_call: TRBV7-2
d_call: .
clone_size: .
cdr3_aa: CASSGQKNTGELFF
cdr3_nt: TGTGCCAGCAGCGGACAGAAAAACACCGGGGAGCTGTTTTTT

j_call: TRBJ2-5
v_call: TRBV9
d_call: TRBD1
clone_size: .
cdr3_aa: CASSPTGQGRETQYF
cdr3_nt: TGTGCCAGCAGCCCCACGGGACAGGGGCGGGAGACCCAGTACTTC

j_call: TRBJ1-2
v_call: TRBV7-9
d_call: .
clone_size: .
cdr3_aa: CASSFPYYGYTF
cdr3_nt: TGTGCCAGCAGCTTTCCCTACTATGGCTACACCTTC

j_call: TRBJ1-4
v_call: TRBV5-1
d_call: .
clone_size: .
cdr3_aa: CASSLGGRSTNEKLFF
cdr3_nt: TGCGCCAGCAGCTTGGGGGGAAGATCAACTAATGAAAAACTGTTTTTT

j_call: TRBJ1-2
v_call: TRBV7-9
d_call: .
clone_size: .
cdr3_aa: CASSLEANYGYTF
cdr3_nt: TGTGCCAGCAGCTTAGAAGCTAACTATGGCTACACCTTC

j_call: TRBJ1-6
v_call: TRBV2
d_call: .
clone_size: few
cdr3_aa: CASKRISYNSPLHF
cdr3_nt: TGTGCCAGCAAGAGGATCTCCTATAATTCACCCCTCCACTTT

j_call: TRBJ2-7
v_call: TRBV7-2
d_call: TRBD2
clone_size: .
cdr3_aa: CASSWRGADEQYF
cdr3_nt: TGTGCCAGCAGCTGGCGGGGGGCCGACGAGCAGTACTTC

j_call: TRBJ1-1
v_call: TRBV10-3
d_call: .
clone_size: .
cdr3_aa: CAISEWQDNTEAFF
cdr3_nt: TGTGCCATCAGTGAGTGGCAGGATAACACTGAAGCTTTCTTT

j_call: TRBJ1-4
v_call: TRBV14
d_call: .
clone_size: .
cdr3_aa: CASSQAGTRAKKLFF
cdr3_nt: TGTGCCAGCAGCCAGGCCGGGACTCGGGCTAAAAAACTGTTTTTT

j_call: TRBJ1-5
v_call: TRBV7-3
d_call: TRBD1
clone_size: .
cdr3_aa: CASSIGQGQPQHF
cdr3_nt: TGTGCCAGCAGCATCGGACAGGGTCAGCCCCAGCATTTT

j_call: TRBJ2-1
v_call: TRBV19
d_call: .
clone_size: .
cdr3_aa: CASSIQVHYNEQFF
cdr3_nt: TGTGCCAGTAGTATTCAGGTCCACTACAATGAGCAGTTCTTC

j_call: TRBJ1-2
v_call: TRBV7-2
d_call: .
clone_size: .
cdr3_aa: CASSLPPGVGGYTF
cdr3_nt: TGTGCCAGCAGCTTACCACCCGGGGTGGGTGGCTACACCTTC

j_call: TRBJ2-7
v_call: TRBV2
d_call: .
clone_size: .
cdr3_aa: CASKEQGTAYEQYF
cdr3_nt: TGTGCCAGCAAAGAACAGGGTACTGCCTACGAGCAGTACTTC

j_call: TRBJ1-1
v_call: TRBV18
d_call: TRBD1
clone_size: .
cdr3_aa: CASSPQGQGFTEAFF
cdr3_nt: TGTGCCAGCTCACCACAAGGACAGGGGTTCACTGAAGCTTTCTTT

j_call: TRBJ1-6
v_call: TRBV27
d_call: .
clone_size: .
cdr3_aa: CASSFYPNSPLHF
cdr3_nt: TGTGCCAGCAGTTTCTATCCGAATTCACCCCTCCACTTT

j_call: TRBJ1-2
v_call: TRBV5-1
d_call: .
clone_size: .
cdr3_aa: CASSLNAGVDGYTF
cdr3_nt: TGCGCCAGCAGCTTGAACGCAGGGGTTGACGGCTACACCTTC

j_call: TRBJ1-6
v_call: TRBV27
d_call: .
clone_size: .
cdr3_aa: CASSFLGGRGSPLHF
cdr3_nt: TGTGCCAGCAGTTTTCTGGGCGGGAGGGGTTCACCCCTCCACTTT

j_call: TRBJ2-1
v_call: TRBV3-1/TRBV3-2
d_call: .
clone_size: .
cdr3_aa: CASSQDRKAAYNEQFF
cdr3_nt: TGTGCCAGCAGCCAAGATCGTAAAGCAGCCTACAATGAGCAGTTCTTC

j_call: TRBJ1-2
v_call: TRBV6-6
d_call: TRBD1
clone_size: .
cdr3_aa: CASKETGGDFGYTF
cdr3_nt: TGTGCCAGCAAAGAAACAGGGGGCGATTTTGGCTACACCTTC

j_call: TRBJ1-2
v_call: TRBV6-5
d_call: .
clone_size: .
cdr3_aa: CASSYSKQNYGYTF
cdr3_nt: TGTGCCAGCAGTTACTCGAAACAGAACTATGGCTACACCTTC

j_call: TRBJ2-1
v_call: TRBV7-9
d_call: TRBD2
clone_size: .
cdr3_aa: CASSSDLAGDYNEQFF
cdr3_nt: TGTGCCAGCAGCTCAGATCTAGCGGGGGACTACAATGAGCAGTTCTTC

j_call: TRBJ2-3
v_call: TRBV5-1
d_call: TRBD1
clone_size: .
cdr3_aa: CASSSGQVVTDTQYF
cdr3_nt: TGCGCCAGCAGCTCTGGACAGGTCGTCACAGATACGCAGTATTTT

j_call: TRBJ2-7
v_call: TRBV11-2
d_call: TRBD1
clone_size: once
cdr3_aa: CASSKSRQGYSYEQYF
cdr3_nt: TGTGCCAGCAGCAAAAGCAGACAGGGTTACTCCTACGAGCAGTACTTC

j_call: TRBJ1-2
v_call: TRBV5-1
d_call: .
clone_size: .
cdr3_aa: CASSLDGDYGYTF
cdr3_nt: TGCGCCAGCAGCCTGGACGGTGACTATGGCTACACCTTC

j_call: TRBJ2-7
v_call: TRBV7-2
d_call: TRBD2
clone_size: once
cdr3_aa: CASSRPWRGGLAEQYF
cdr3_nt: TGTGCCAGCAGCCGGCCATGGCGGGGGGGCCTCGCCGAGCAGTACTTC

j_call: TRBJ1-4
v_call: TRBV28
d_call: .
clone_size: .
cdr3_aa: CASSFPPATNEKLFF
cdr3_nt: TGTGCCAGCAGTTTCCCTCCCGCAACTAATGAAAAACTGTTTTTT

j_call: TRBJ1-1
v_call: TRBV2
d_call: TRBD1
clone_size: .
cdr3_aa: CASSVQGAGAFF
cdr3_nt: TGTGCCAGCAGTGTACAGGGGGCGGGAGCTTTCTTT

j_call: TRBJ1-2
v_call: TRBV2
d_call: .
clone_size: .
cdr3_aa: CASSWTANYGYTF
cdr3_nt: TGTGCCAGCAGTTGGACAGCCAACTATGGCTACACCTTC

j_call: TRBJ2-4
v_call: TRBV18
d_call: .
clone_size: .
cdr3_aa: CASSPSGGLGDKNIQYF
cdr3_nt: TGTGCCAGCTCACCATCTGGGGGGTTAGGTGACAAAAACATTCAGTACTTC

j_call: TRBJ1-1
v_call: TRBV18
d_call: .
clone_size: .
cdr3_aa: CASSPLLGTDTEAFF
cdr3_nt: TGTGCCAGCTCACCCCTTCTGGGCACAGACACTGAAGCTTTCTTT

j_call: TRBJ2-2
v_call: TRBV9
d_call: TRBD1
clone_size: .
cdr3_aa: CASSAPRQGAAGELFF
cdr3_nt: TGTGCCAGCAGCGCTCCGCGACAGGGGGCCGCCGGGGAGCTGTTTTTT

j_call: TRBJ2-7
v_call: TRBV9
d_call: .
clone_size: .
cdr3_aa: CASSVGVGSSYEQYF
cdr3_nt: TGTGCCAGCAGCGTAGGAGTCGGGAGCTCCTACGAGCAGTACTTC

j_call: TRBJ2-2
v_call: TRBV6-5
d_call: .
clone_size: .
cdr3_aa: CASTRAPTNTGELFF
cdr3_nt: TGTGCCAGCACGAGGGCTCCAACGAACACCGGGGAGCTGTTTTTT

j_call: TRBJ1-2
v_call: TRBV30
d_call: .
clone_size: .
cdr3_aa: CAWTHPIGESGYTF
cdr3_nt: TGTGCCTGGACCCACCCAATAGGGGAAAGTGGCTACACCTTC